Listed here are 14 T cell receptor beta chains from one sample, sequenced in a study of regulatory T cells in long-lasting Graves disease. Library construction for TCR beta used iRepertoire HTBI primers and Arm-PCR of CDR3 regions. TCRdb passed the multiplex PCR reads through MiXCR, listing each CDR3 protein once. The sample lists 450,000 to 600,000 distinct CDR3 sequences, approximately 13% occurring once. Time point of the sample: newly diagnosed GD, antithyroid drugs for less than 3 months. The TCR library was made from RNA extracted from PBMCs. These data were likewise used in another study, on T cells in Graves' hyperthyroidism and ophthalmopathy.

The specimen was peripheral blood mononuclear cells (PBMCs), collected at new diagnosis, from a patient treated with antithyroid drugs. The source is a young man with Graves disease.

This clonotype was observed many times. V usage is TRBV20-1 and J usage is TRBJ2-7, with D hard to call. V was pared by 4 bases and J by 4 bases, with 14 bases between. The CDR3 loop spans 13 amino acids. CDR1 and CDR2 (germline): DFQATT, SNEGSKA (reference sequence). The CDR3 region is CSAKGLLGYEQYF. For the CDR3, the DNA is TGCAGTGCTAAGGGTCTTCTTGGGTACGAGCAGTACTTC.

The CDR3 region is CASTGLAGAWEQFF. CDR3 coding DNA: TGTGCCAGCACTGGACTAGCGGGAGCGTGGGAGCAGTTCTTC. The gene calls are TRBV25-1 and TRBJ2-1; TRBD2 matches at 13 bases. Germline CDR1 MGHDK, CDR2 SYGVNS. The CDR3 totals 14 residues. Trimming at V came to 7 bases and at J to 10 bases, leaving 7 bases not matched to a gene.

This clonotype was recorded at least ten times. The gene calls are TRBV7-2 and TRBJ2-7; D possibly corresponds to TRBD2 (5 bases). Trimming pared 1 base from V and 3 bases from J, leaving 10 bases between. CDR1 and CDR2 from the germline V gene are SGHTA and FQGNSA. The CDR3 has 14 residues. CDR3 region: CASSLGGSFYEQYF. In nucleotides, the CDR3 is TGTGCCAGCAGCTTAGGAGGGAGTTTCTACGAGCAGTACTTC.

Details on this clonotype: The junction departs from the called germline gene at one end, perhaps through a read error. The V gene is TRBV28, the J gene TRBJ1-4, with unresolved D. Germline lookup yields CDR1 MDHEN and CDR2 SYDVKM. This CDR3 region has 11 residues. CDR3 DNA: TGTGCCAGCACCGATAATGAAAAACTGTCTTTT. Translated, it gives CASTDNEKLSF.

This clonotype was recorded at least ten times. The chain joins TRBV20-1 to TRBJ2-5; 11 nucleotides align to TRBD2. Germline V gene data show CDR1 as DFQATT and CDR2 as SNEGSKA (reference sequence). The trim removed 3 bases at V and 2 bases at J, leaving 8 bases unmatched. This CDR3 is built from 16 residues. The CDR3 nucleotides are TGCAGTGCTAGCCCCGGACTAGCGGGTCTTCAAGAGACCCAGTACTTC. This sequence encodes CSASPGLAGLQETQYF.

The chain recombines TRBV20-1 with TRBJ2-2, with 9 positions matching TRBD2. J gave up 4 bases and V 3 bases, and 3 bases lay outside the gene matches. The CDR3 runs 14 residues. Germline lookup yields CDR1 DFQATT and CDR2 SNEGSKA (reference sequence). CDR3 residues: CSARAGGVTGELFF. CDR3 DNA sequence: TGCAGTGCTAGGGCGGGAGGGGTCACCGGGGAGCTGTTTTTT.

This clonotype was counted only a few times. The chain recombines TRBV29-1 with TRBJ1-5; the D gene is possibly TRBD1 (5 bases). V lost 2 bases and J lost 5, with 13 bases in between. CDR1 is SQVTM and CDR2 is ANQGSEA in the germline V gene. The CDR3 runs to 14 residues. CDR3 nucleotide sequence: TGCAGCGTTGAACGCGGGGCCGTTCATCAGCCCCAGCATTTT. Translated: CSVERGAVHQPQHF.

This clonotype has a count of ten or more. The chain combines TRBV7-3 with TRBJ1-1; no firm D call. Trimming left V 5 bases short and J 10 bases short, with 14 bases between. Germline CDR1 SGHTA, CDR2 FQGTGA. The CDR3 has 12 amino acids. The CDR3 nucleotides read TGTGCCAGCAGCGGCCTCCTAGCCCCAGCTTTCTTT. Translated, it gives CASSGLLAPAFF.

The chain has TRBV10-3 and TRBJ2-1; D might be TRBD2 (5 bases). Germline CDR1 is ENHRY and CDR2 is SYGVKD. CDR3 length equals 15 residues. Trimming removed 2 bases from V and 10 bases from J, with 18 bases in between. The CDR3 reads CAISERSGIAREQFF. CDR3 in DNA: TGTGCCATCAGTGAGCGCTCCGGGATTGCTCGCGAGCAGTTCTTC.

Note on this clonotype: This may be a read error: a much more frequent sequence differs by one nucleotide. The chain combines TRBV5-5 with TRBJ2-7, with a tentative D call TRBD2 (6 bases). Trimming pared 0 bases from V and 12 bases from J, leaving 13 bases between. CDR3 length: 12 amino acids. Germline V gene data show CDR1 as SGHKS and CDR2 as YYEKEE (reference sequence). CDR3 sequence: CASSLGRTGRYF. Written as DNA, the CDR3 is TGTGCCAGCAGCTTGGGCAGGACCGGGAGGTACTTC.

The rearrangement uses TRBV5-6 and TRBJ2-7; D perhaps matches TRBD1 (6 bases). The CDR3 totals 16 residues. Germline assignment: CDR1 SGHDT and CDR2 YYEEEE. The V end lost 1 base, the J end lost 3 bases, and 17 bases lay between the germline ends. CDR3 coding DNA: TGTGCCAGCAGCTTGTCGTGGGACACCCCCAACTACGAGCAGTACTTC. Amino acid sequence: CASSLSWDTPNYEQYF.

CDR3 residues: CASSLLTGSSYEQYF. The CDR3 DNA reads TGTGCCAGCTCATTATTGACAGGATCTTCCTACGAGCAGTACTTC. The chain carries TRBV18 and TRBJ2-7; tentatively, D is TRBD1 (6 bases). The CDR3 has 15 amino acids. Trimming pared 5 bases from V and 1 base from J, leaving 15 bases between. Germline V CDR1 and CDR2: KGHSH, LQKENI. Full variable domain (outside the CDR3, taken from reference TRBV18 and TRBJ2-7): NAGVMQNPRHLVRRRGQEARLRCSPMKGHSHVYWYRQLPEEGLKFMVYLQKENIIDESGMPKERFSAEFPKEGPSILRIQQVVRGDSAAYFCASSLLTGSSYEQYFGPGTRLTVT.

In its sample, this clonotype was seen many times. The genes are TRBV7-9 and TRBJ2-2; D unresolved. Germline CDR1 SEHNR, CDR2 FQNEAQ (reference sequence). The CDR3 spans 13 residues. V dropped 6 bases and J dropped 3 bases, with 8 bases sitting between them. As DNA, the CDR3 is TGTGCCAGCAGTTTTCCCTACACCGGGGAGCTGTTTTTT. This codes for CASSFPYTGELFF.

This clonotype came up many times. V and J are TRBV12-3 or TRBV12-4 and TRBJ2-3; TRBD2 matches 7 bases. This CDR3 contains 17 residues. V was pared by 4 bases and J by 2 bases, with 12 bases of the junction left unmatched. The CDR3 nucleotides are TGTGCCAGCAGTTACCCCCTTGAGGGAGGGATCACAGATACGCAGTATTTT. Protein product: CASSYPLEGGITDTQYF.